This entry is about one TCR beta chain. Which antigen it targets is not known. Being a mouse receptor, it is described with mouse gene labels and germline sequences. The CDR3 end falls 1 residue outside the read, so it is completed with the germline J gene. The entry originates in a study of tissue T cells after allogeneic stem cell transplantation (dated by TCRdb to between 2021 and 2022). Study-level background: TCR beta repertoires were profiled across many tissues obtained from research autopsies of patients with and without GVHD, as well as in mouse models of GVHD. On the human side, the study was prospective and observational, with no blinding or randomization.

What the study reported, not specific to this receptor: Not many T cell clones showed up in more than one patient, yet clustering based on motifs uncovered repertoire signatures that were shared across patients in a tissue-specific way. The study did not determine which tissue TCRs were alloreactive or antigen-specific, and some clones might have been persisting host cells. In both patients and mice, only a limited portion of the TCR repertoire detected in tissues was captured by blood and spleen T cells. Within patients, how anatomically similar tissues were was a major factor shaping TCR repertoire composition, regardless of disease or transplant status. The patient cohort was small and varied clinically, and sampling depth was recognized as a limitation.

The time point label on this specimen signifies: mouse harvest day 14 after allogeneic transplant. Mouse grafts consisting of 10^7 T-cell-depleted bone marrow cells combined with 10^6 splenic CD5+ T cells were administered by tail vein injection. Mouse GVHD was modeled in a major MHC-mismatch B6 (H2b) into BALB/c (H2d) model, with tissues profiled at day 7 or 14. On day 7 or 14 post-transplant, mouse tissues and retro-orbital blood were harvested with separate sterile tools for each animal, and livers were flushed beforehand. Before genomic DNA isolation with the DNeasy Blood & Tissue Kit, mouse tissues were minced using razor blades in buffered saline. The library was made by the immunoSEQ multiplex PCR assay. TCRbeta CDR3 sequencing was done by Adaptive Biotechnologies at survey depth, reporting CDR3 sequences, V/J genes, productive frequency and template counts. Amplification of TCR beta CDR3 regions started from genomic DNA instead of RNA. Processing in the source paper ran as follows. Jensen-Shannon divergence was used to quantify pairwise repertoire overlap between tissues, with a value of 1 meaning complete divergence and a value of 0 meaning identical repertoires. Based on pairwise JSD values, tissues were grouped by single-linkage agglomerative hierarchical clustering, and the results were shown as dendrograms. GLIPH2 was run on all patient samples with simulation_depth 1000, kmer_min_depth 3, cdr3_length_cutoff 8, keeping groups with more than two unique CDR3s. In a standardized tissue-overlap score, Jaccard GLIPH-group overlap across patients was extrapolated to a standard repertoire size of 1000 clones. Associations of diversity with clinical or experimental variables used linear mixed-effect models with tissue fixed effects and individual random effects. TCRdb limited this immuneACCESS table to in-frame rearrangements with V and J called. A share of clones is missing; checked studies link under half to unresolved V genes, and the rest is unexplained. The V and J calls and clone size were taken over from that table, and D and trimming were inferred from the DNA. The sample table holds 4,000 to 6,000 clones, of which about 30% were seen once. The top ten constitute approximately 4.6% of the sample.

Trimming at the junction amounts to 0 bases on V and 0 bases on J, and the germline ends lie 9 bases apart. CDR1 NSQYPW and CDR2 LRSPGD were looked up in the germline V gene (reference sequence). The CDR3, cysteine through phenylalanine, is 16 amino acids long. The DNA covers only part of the CDR3, 45 bases in frame from base 1. The rearranged chain carries TRBV1 and TRBJ1-3; no confident D gene assignment can be made. The receptor was derived from a female BALB/c mouse given C57BL/6 T cells with graft-versus-host disease after an allogeneic hematopoietic cell transplant. Sequencing used skin. The covered CDR3 bases are TGCACCTGCAGTGCAGATTTGGGGAATTCTGGAAATACGCTCTAT. This is translated as CTCSADLGNSGNTLY. The full CDR3 sequence reads CTCSADLGNSGNTLYF.